The clone carrying this TCR beta chain showed up many times. Antigen: not known. Using immunoSEQ multiplex PCR, the repertoire was profiled, and TCRdb retains in-frame clones only, with some absent. The sample is made up of 34,000 or so clones, none counted only once. This sample stems from a study of T cells after posttransplantation cyclophosphamide. Study findings and constraints: Recipient CMV seropositivity and CMV reactivation strongly tracked TRB clonality. Donor-recipient repertoire similarity was low at 1-2 months, rising over year one.

CDR3 length equals 15 residues. Germline CDR1 SEHNR, CDR2 FQNEAQ (reference sequence). The J segment lost 1 base and the V segment lost 5 bases, leaving 7 bases of the junction unmatched. The sample taken for sequencing was PBMCs. The V call is TRBV7-9, the J call TRBJ1-1; 7 bases are a match to TRBD1. The sequence was collected from a woman in her fifties or sixties in good health and a related stem cell transplant donor. CDR3 nucleotide sequence: TGTGCCAGCAGCCGATACCGGACAGGGAACACTGAAGCTTTCTTT. Its protein product is CASSRYRTGNTEAFF.